This TCR beta chain derives from a study of human T cells and chemical hapten exposure. Ten or more counts support this clonotype. Indicated time point: patch test 1, 2 weeks after DPC sensitization. Treatment reported: therapeutic diphenylcyclopropenone sensitization with weekly scalp DPC. This CDR3 has 12 amino acids. Germline lookup yields CDR1 MNHEY and CDR2 SVGEGT. Trimming removed 5 bases at V and 2 bases at J, with 7 bases between. TCRdb processed the RACE reads anew with MiXCR; each CDR3 protein has one entry. The sample holds 300,000 to 450,000 distinct CDR3 sequences, approximately 5.1% seen once.

The source of this sequence is a woman aged 45-60 years with alopecia areata. Some clones in this sample may be carry-over from other donors' samples. Here the sequenced sample was whole blood, taken in connection with sensitization to the hapten diphenylcyclopropenone (DPC). The chain joins TRBV6-2 or TRBV6-3 to TRBJ2-7, with D unresolved. The CDR3 loop is CASSPRPYEQYF. CDR3 nucleotide sequence: TGTGCCAGCAGTCCCAGACCCTACGAGCAGTACTTC.